These 7 T cell receptor beta chains originate from one sample sequenced in a study of T cell clones after liver transplantation (dated by TCRdb to the late 2010s). The library relied on the immunoSEQ multiplex PCR assay. In TCRdb, the immuneACCESS table is reduced to in-frame sequences with V and J assigned. These tables do not hold every clone; where another copy was compared, an unresolved V gene accounts for under half, and the others remain unexplained. In all, the sample holds about 11,000 clones, and about 71% of those were seen once. The biggest ten clones account for roughly 23% of the sample. Sample: CD4+ T cells from blood, taken roughly 30 months after liver transplant. The origin of the receptors is a human patient who received a liver transplant. After a transplant, some T cells may be of graft donor origin.

V and J are TRBV6-5 and TRBJ1-1; 8 bases are shared with TRBD1. The germline CDR1 and CDR2 sequences are MNHEY and SVGAGI. Trimming at V came to 10 bases and at J to 6 bases, leaving 4 bases not matched to a gene. This CDR3 spans 11 amino acids. Here the CDR3 DNA reads TGTGCCACCGAGGGACAGGCTGAAGCTTTCTTT. Amino acids: CATEGQAEAFF.

V usage is TRBV6-5 and J usage is TRBJ2-7; 7 bases agree with TRBD1. CDR1 and CDR2 (germline): MNHEY, SVGAGI. CDR3 length: 15 residues. Trimming removed 7 bases from V and 0 bases from J; junction bases left unmatched: 9. In DNA form, the CDR3 reads TGTGCCAGCACTCCGGGACAGACCGCCTCCTACGAGCAGTACTTC. Translating gives CASTPGQTASYEQYF.

This chain joins TRBV28 and TRBJ2-3; 10 nucleotides align to TRBD2. Germline V gene data show CDR1 as MDHEN and CDR2 as SYDVKM. V dropped 6 bases and J dropped 2; count of bases not matched to a gene: 8. The CDR3 runs to 16 residues. The CDR3 sequence: CASSPRTSGYTDTQYF. The DNA of the CDR3 is TGTGCCAGCAGCCCGCGGACTAGCGGATACACAGATACGCAGTATTTT.

The chain has TRBV10-2 and TRBJ1-2; D unresolved. Between the trimmed V and J ends, which lost 0 bases and 8 bases, there was a span of 16 bases. The V gene's germline CDR1 is WSHSY and CDR2 SAAADI. The CDR3 totals 15 residues. CDR3 nucleotides: TGCGCCAGCAGTGAGTCCGACTCGGAAGTTCAAGGCTACACCTTC. Translating it yields CASSESDSEVQGYTF.

By share of the sample, this clone is medium-sized. The chain combines TRBV19 with TRBJ1-2, with TRBD1 matching 7 bases. This CDR3 contains 14 residues. V lost 8 bases and J lost 4; bases outside the gene matches: 10. Germline V gives CDR1 LNHDA, CDR2 SQIVND (reference sequence). For the CDR3, the DNA is TGTGCCAGTGGGGCCGGGACAGCAATCTATGGCTACACCTTC. Protein: CASGAGTAIYGYTF. Full variable domain (missing parts from reference TRBV19 and TRBJ1-2): DGGITQSPKYLFRKEGQNVTLSCEQNLNHDAMYWYRQDPGQGLRLIYYSQIVNDFQKGDIAEGYSVSREKKESFPLTVTSAQKNPTAFYLCASGAGTAIYGYTFGSGTRLTVV.

This clone has more than one count but fewer than ten. The chain is built from TRBV28 and TRBJ2-7; maybe TRBD2 (5 bases). From germline, CDR1 is MDHEN and CDR2 SYDVKM. Trimming took off 5 bases at V and 5 bases at J, with 25 bases between the two ends. This CDR3 is 17 amino acids long. CDR3 loop: CASSIRGDGLIGNEQYF. The CDR3, as DNA: TGTGCCAGCAGTATACGGGGTGACGGCCTGATCGGGAACGAGCAGTACTTC.

This clone was counted between two and nine times. J is TRBJ1-4 and V is TRBV11-2; D is unresolved. V lost 1 base to trimming and J lost 8 bases, with 5 bases between them. The length of the CDR3 is 12 residues. Germline V lookup: CDR1 SGHAT, CDR2 FQNNGV. DNA for the CDR3: TGTGCCAGCAGCTTAGGTGGAGAAAAACTGTTTTTT. This codes for CASSLGGEKLFF.